This is a list of T cell receptor beta chains from one sample in a study of blood T cell repertoires in COVID-19. Profiled with immunoSEQ multiplex PCR; TCRdb holds only in-frame clones, not every one. The sample lists 300,000 to 350,000 clones, approximately 89% occurring once. Specimen: peripheral blood. The origin of the receptors is a woman aged 60-75 years with COVID-19, enrolled during active disease. Each CDR3 is given without its conserved first and last residue. The size field is filled for only some rows; it gives once, few, many or a size class.

TRBV7-2	NA	TRBJ2-5	ASSFRVETQY
TRBV6-5	NA	TRBJ1-4	ASTSPGQGKLF
TRBV11-3	NA	TRBJ1-4	ASSLGFGEKLF
TRBV6-5	NA	TRBJ1-2	ASKTGGRGYT
TRBV24-1	NA	TRBJ2-2	ATSSRSGGANTGELF
TRBV7-2	NA	TRBJ1-2	ASNQPGGVKGYGYT
TRBV5-4	NA	TRBJ1-1	ASSLLQNTEAF
TRBV9	NA	TRBJ2-2	ASSVTSGGAGELF
TRBV7-8	NA	TRBJ2-5	ASNRGSGETQY
TRBV10-2	NA	TRBJ2-5	ASRPDRASETQY
TRBV11-2	NA	TRBJ1-2	ASSTGQGGTGYT
TRBV10-3	NA	TRBJ1-2	AISRQGEYGYT
TRBV7-3	NA	TRBJ1-3	ASSRGLSGNTIY
TRBV19	few	TRBJ1-2	ASRRTGGAEGYT